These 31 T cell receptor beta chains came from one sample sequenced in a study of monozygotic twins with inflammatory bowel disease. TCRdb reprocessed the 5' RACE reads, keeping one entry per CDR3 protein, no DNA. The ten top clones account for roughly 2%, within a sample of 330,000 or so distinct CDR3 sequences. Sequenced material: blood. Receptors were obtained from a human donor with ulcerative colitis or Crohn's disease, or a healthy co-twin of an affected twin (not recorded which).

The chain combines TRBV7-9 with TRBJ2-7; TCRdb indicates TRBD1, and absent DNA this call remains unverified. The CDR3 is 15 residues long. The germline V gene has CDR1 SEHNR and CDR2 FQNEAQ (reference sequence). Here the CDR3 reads CASRHFRDATYEQYF.

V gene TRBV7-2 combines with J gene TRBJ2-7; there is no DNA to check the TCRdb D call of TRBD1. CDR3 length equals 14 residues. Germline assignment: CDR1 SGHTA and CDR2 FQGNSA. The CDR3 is CASGRQVIPYEQYF.

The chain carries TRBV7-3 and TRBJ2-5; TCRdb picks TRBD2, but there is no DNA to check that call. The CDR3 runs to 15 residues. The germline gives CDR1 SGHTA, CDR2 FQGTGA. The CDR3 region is CASSRGTSVHETQYF.

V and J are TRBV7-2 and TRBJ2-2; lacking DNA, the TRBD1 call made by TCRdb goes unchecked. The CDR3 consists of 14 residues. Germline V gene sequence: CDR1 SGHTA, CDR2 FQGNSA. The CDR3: CATQGARNTGELFF.

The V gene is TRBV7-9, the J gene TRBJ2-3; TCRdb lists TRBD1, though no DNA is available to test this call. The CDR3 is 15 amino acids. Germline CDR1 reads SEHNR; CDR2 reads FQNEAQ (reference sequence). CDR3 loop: CASSLTGVWTDTQYF.

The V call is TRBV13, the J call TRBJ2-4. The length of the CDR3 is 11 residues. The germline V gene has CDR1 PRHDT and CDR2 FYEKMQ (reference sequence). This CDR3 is CASSLEDVQYF.

Here the CDR3 reads CASSIDRGTEAFF. The chain uses TRBV5-1 and TRBJ1-1; TCRdb selects TRBD1, and the lack of DNA leaves this call unchecked. The CDR3 runs to 13 residues. From germline, CDR1 is SGHRS and CDR2 YFSETQ.

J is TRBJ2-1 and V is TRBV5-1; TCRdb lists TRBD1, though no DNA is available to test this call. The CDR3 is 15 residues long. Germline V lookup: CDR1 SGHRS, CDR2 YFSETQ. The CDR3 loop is CASRNRADEFYEQFF.

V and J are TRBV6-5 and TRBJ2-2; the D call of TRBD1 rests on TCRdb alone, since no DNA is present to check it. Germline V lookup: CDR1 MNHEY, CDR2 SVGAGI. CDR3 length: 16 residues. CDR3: CASSYPPTPSAGELFF.

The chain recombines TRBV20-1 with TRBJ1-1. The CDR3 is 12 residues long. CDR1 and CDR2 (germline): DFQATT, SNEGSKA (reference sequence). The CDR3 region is CSATAVDTEAFF.

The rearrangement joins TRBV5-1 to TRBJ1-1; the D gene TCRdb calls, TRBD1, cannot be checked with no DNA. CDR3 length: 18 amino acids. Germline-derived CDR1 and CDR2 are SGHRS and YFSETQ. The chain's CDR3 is CASSYVWLGGGTNTEAFF.

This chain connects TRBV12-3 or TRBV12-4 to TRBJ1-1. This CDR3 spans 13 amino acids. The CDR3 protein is CASRMRQNTEAFF.

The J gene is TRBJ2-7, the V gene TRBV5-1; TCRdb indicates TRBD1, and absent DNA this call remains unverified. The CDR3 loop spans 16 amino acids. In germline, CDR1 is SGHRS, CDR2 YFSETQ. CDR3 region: CASSFDTRMGSYEQYF.

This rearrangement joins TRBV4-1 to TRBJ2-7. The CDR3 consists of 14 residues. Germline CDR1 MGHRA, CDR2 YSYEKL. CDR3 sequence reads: CASSPRSPPYEQYF.

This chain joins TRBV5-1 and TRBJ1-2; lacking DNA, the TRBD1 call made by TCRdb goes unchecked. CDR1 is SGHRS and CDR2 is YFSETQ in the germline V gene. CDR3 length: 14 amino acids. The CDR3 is CASSLSPPNYGYTF.

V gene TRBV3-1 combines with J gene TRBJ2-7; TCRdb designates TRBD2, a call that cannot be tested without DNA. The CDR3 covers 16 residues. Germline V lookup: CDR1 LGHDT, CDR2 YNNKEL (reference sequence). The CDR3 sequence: CASSQPLAGGKNEQYF.

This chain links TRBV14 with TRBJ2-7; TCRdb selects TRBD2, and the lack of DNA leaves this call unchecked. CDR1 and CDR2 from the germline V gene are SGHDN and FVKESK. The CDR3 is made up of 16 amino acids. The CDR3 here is CASSHLPLASSYEQYF.

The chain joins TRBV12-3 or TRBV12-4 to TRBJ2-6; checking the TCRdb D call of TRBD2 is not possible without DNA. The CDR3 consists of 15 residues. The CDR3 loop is CASSLVGQPGGVLTF.

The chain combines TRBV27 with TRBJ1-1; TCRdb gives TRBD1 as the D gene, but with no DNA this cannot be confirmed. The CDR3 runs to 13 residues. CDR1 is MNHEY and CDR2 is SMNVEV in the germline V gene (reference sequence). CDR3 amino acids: CASRPLLSTEAFF.

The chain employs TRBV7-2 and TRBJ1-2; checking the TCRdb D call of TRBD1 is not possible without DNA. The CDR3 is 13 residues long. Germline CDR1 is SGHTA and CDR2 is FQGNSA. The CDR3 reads CASSPGRGYGYTF.

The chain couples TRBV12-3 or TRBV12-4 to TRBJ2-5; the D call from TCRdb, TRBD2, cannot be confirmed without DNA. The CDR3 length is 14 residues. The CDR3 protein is CASSVLGSQETQYF.

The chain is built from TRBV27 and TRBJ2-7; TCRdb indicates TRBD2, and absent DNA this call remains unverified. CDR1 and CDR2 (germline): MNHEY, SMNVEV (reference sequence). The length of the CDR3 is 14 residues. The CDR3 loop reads CASGLGLATYEQYF.

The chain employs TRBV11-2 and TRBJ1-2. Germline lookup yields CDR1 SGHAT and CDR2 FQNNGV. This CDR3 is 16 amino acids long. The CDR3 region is CASNALGIPPNYGYTF.

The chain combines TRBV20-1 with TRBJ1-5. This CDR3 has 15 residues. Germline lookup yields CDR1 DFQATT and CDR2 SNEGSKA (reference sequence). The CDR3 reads CSAPRGRNILQPQHF.

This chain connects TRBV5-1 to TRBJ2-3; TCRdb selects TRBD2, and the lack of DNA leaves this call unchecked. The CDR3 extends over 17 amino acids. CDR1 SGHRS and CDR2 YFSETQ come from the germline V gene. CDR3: CASSLARGEGLTDTQYF.

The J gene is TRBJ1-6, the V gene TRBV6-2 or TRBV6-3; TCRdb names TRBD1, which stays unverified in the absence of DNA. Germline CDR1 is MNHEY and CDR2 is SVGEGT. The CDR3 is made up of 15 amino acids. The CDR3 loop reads CASSRDSSYNSPLHF.

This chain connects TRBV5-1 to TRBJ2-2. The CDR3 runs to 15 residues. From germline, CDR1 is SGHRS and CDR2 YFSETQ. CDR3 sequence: CASSLPERGTGELFF.

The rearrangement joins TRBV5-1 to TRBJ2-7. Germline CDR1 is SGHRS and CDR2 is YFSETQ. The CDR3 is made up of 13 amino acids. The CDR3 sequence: CASSLQTTDEQYF.

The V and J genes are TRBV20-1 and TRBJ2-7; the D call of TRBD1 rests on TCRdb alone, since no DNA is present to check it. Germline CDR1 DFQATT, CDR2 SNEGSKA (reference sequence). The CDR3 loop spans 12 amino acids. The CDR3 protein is CSARDTGYEQYF.

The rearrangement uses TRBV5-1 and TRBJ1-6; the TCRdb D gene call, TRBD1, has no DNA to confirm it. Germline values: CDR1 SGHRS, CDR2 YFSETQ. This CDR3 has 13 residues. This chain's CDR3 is CASSRTSDSPLHF. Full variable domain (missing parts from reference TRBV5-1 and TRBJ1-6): KAGVTQTPRYLIKTRGQQVTLSCSPISGHRSVSWYQQTPGQGLQFLFEYFSETQRNKGNFPGRFSGRQFSNSRSEMNVSTLELGDSALYLCASSRTSDSPLHFGNGTRLTVT.

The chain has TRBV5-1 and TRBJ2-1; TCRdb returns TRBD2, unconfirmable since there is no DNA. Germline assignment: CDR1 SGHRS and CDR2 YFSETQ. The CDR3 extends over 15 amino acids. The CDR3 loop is CASSFDTPKLGEQFF.